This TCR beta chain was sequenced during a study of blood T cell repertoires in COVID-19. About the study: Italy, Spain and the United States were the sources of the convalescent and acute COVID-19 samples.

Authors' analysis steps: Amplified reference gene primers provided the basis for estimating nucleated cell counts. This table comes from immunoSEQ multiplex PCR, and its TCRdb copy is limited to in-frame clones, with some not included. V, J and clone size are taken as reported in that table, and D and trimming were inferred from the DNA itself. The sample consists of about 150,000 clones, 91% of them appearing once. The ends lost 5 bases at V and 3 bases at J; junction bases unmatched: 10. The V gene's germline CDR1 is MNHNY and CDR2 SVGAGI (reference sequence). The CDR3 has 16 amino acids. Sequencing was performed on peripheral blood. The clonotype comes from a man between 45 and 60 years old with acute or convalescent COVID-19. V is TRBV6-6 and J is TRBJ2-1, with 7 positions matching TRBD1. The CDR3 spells CASSRNRDSNYNEQFF. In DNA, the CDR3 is TGTGCCAGCAGTCGGAACCGGGACAGTAACTACAATGAGCAGTTCTTC.